The entry below gives a single TCR beta chain sequence along with its context. The CDR3 covers 16 residues. Trimming took 0 bases from V and 6 from J, leaving 14 bases between them. The V gene's germline CDR1 is MGHRA and CDR2 YSYEKL. The data are from a study of blood T cell repertoires in COVID-19. Clones were read by immunoSEQ multiplex PCR, and TCRdb kept only the in-frame ones, dropping some. Seen here are about 230,000 clones, 85% to 90% observed once, and the top ten hold about 2.5%. Sequenced: peripheral blood. The chain has TRBV4-1 and TRBJ2-2, with a tentative D call TRBD1 (6 bases). The clonotype was recovered from a man aged 25 to 40 with COVID-19, enrolled during active disease. The CDR3 loop reads CASSQDDLRGSGELFF. Written as DNA, the CDR3 is TGCGCCAGCAGCCAAGATGATCTCAGGGGATCCGGGGAGCTGTTTTTT.